A single sample is the source of the 21 T cell receptor beta chains below, sequenced in a study of blood T cell repertoires in COVID-19. Here immunoSEQ multiplex PCR was the method, and the copy in TCRdb shows in-frame clones only, minus some. This repertoire shows around 200,000 clones, roughly 75% found once; its top ten account for roughly 6%. Sequenced: peripheral blood. These receptor sequences come from a woman between 65 and 79 years old with acute or convalescent COVID-19.

The chain couples TRBV19 to TRBJ2-3; 12 bases map to TRBD2. With V trimmed by 5 bases and J by 5 bases, 11 bases remained unmatched. This CDR3 region has 17 residues. CDR1 and CDR2 (germline): LNHDA, SQIVND (reference sequence). CDR3 in DNA: TGTGCCAGTAGTGAGTACAGACTAGCGGGAGCTGGAGATACGCAGTATTTT. It translates to CASSEYRLAGAGDTQYF.

The V and J genes are TRBV6-1 and TRBJ2-7; D is uncertain. The CDR3 is 11 residues long. Germline CDR1 is MNHNS and CDR2 is SASEGT. V was pared by 1 base and J by 12 bases, with 10 bases between. For the CDR3, the DNA is TGTGCCAGCAGTGAAGTGGGCCTTGGGTACTTC. Its protein product is CASSEVGLGYF.

The chain's CDR3 is CASSSRDYGYTF. In DNA form, the CDR3 reads TGTGCCAGCAGTTCCCGCGACTATGGCTACACCTTC. The chain carries TRBV28 and TRBJ1-2; no reliable D call. This CDR3 has 12 residues. Germline-derived CDR1 and CDR2 are MDHEN and SYDVKM. Trimming removed 4 bases from V and 3 bases from J, with 6 bases in between.

This chain uses TRBV28 with TRBJ2-5; 13 bases line up with TRBD2. The CDR3 contains 15 residues. Germline V CDR1 and CDR2: MDHEN, SYDVKM. V was clipped by 5 bases and J by 4 bases; unmatched bases: 4. The CDR3 is CASSQRLAGGETQYF. Written as DNA, the CDR3 is TGTGCCAGCAGTCAAAGACTAGCGGGAGGAGAGACCCAGTACTTC.

The chain joins TRBV2 to TRBJ2-3, with 13 bases fitting TRBD2. The CDR3 consists of 17 residues. In germline, CDR1 is SNHLY, CDR2 FYNNEI. After removal of 3 bases from V and 2 bases from J, the junction contained 5 bases not matched to a gene. Here the CDR3 reads CASSDGGLAGHTDTQYF. In nucleotides, the CDR3 is TGTGCCAGCAGTGATGGGGGACTAGCGGGGCACACAGATACGCAGTATTTT.

V and J are TRBV5-1 and TRBJ2-1; possible D gene TRBD1, 5 bases. Germline V gene lookup returns CDR1 SGHRS and CDR2 YFSETQ. Trimming cost V 1 base and J 6 bases, with 11 bases left between them. This CDR3 comprises 14 residues. CDR3 sequence reads: CASSLHGQINEQFF. The CDR3 DNA reads TGCGCCAGCAGCTTGCATGGACAAATCAATGAGCAGTTCTTC.

Worth noting for this clone: Germline is not matched at one junction end, which may reflect a read error. J is TRBJ1-1 and V is TRBV7-9, with a tentative D call TRBD1 (6 bases). Germline-derived CDR1 and CDR2 are SEHNR and FQNEAQ (reference sequence). The CDR3 is 14 amino acids. CDR3: CAISPLRGGTEAFF. The CDR3 coding sequence is TGTGCCATCAGCCCCCTCAGGGGTGGAACTGAAGCTTTCTTT. Together with reference TRBV7-9 and TRBJ1-1, the CDR3 gives the full variable domain: DTGVSQNPRHKITKRGQNVTFRCDPISEHNRLYWYRQTLGQGPEFLTYFQNEAQLEKSRLLSDRFSAERPKGSFSTLEIQRTEQGDSAMYLCAISPLRGGTEAFFGQGTRLTVV.

The chain joins TRBV2 to TRBJ1-5, with no clear D. Per germline, CDR1 SNHLY and CDR2 FYNNEI. There are 14 residues in the CDR3. V lost 6 bases to trimming and J lost 2 bases, with 11 bases between them. The CDR3 DNA is TGTGCCAGCAGGGCGGATTTGGGCAATCAGCCCCAGCATTTT. It encodes CASRADLGNQPQHF.

The V call is TRBV28, the J call TRBJ1-1, with 9 bases fitting TRBD1. This CDR3 contains 16 residues. Germline CDR1 reads MDHEN; CDR2 reads SYDVKM. V was clipped by 2 bases and J by 4 bases; unmatched bases: 8. The CDR3 nucleotides are TGTGCCAGCAGTTTAGGAGTGACAGGGGGTGGCACTGAAGCTTTCTTT. Amino acid sequence: CASSLGVTGGGTEAFF.

CDR3 bases: TGTGCCAGCATAGGAGGGAGGGCCGGCGGGGAGCTGTTTTTT. It yields the protein CASIGGRAGGELFF. The chain is built from TRBV2 and TRBJ2-2; 7 nucleotides align to TRBD2. The germline gives CDR1 SNHLY, CDR2 FYNNEI. This CDR3 is 14 amino acids long. Losses at the gene ends were 7 bases for V and 7 bases for J; bases not matched to a gene: 9.

The chain couples TRBV19 to TRBJ2-1; 8 nucleotides align to TRBD2. J was trimmed by 0 bases and V by 4 bases; bases with no gene match: 8. Germline V gene data show CDR1 as LNHDA and CDR2 as SQIVND (reference sequence). CDR3 length: 17 residues. The CDR3 loop is CASSSSSGLSSYNEQFF. Here the CDR3 DNA reads TGTGCCAGTAGTAGTTCTAGCGGGCTTAGCTCCTACAATGAGCAGTTCTTC. Using reference TRBV19 and TRBJ2-1 for the parts outside the CDR3, the full variable domain is DGGITQSPKYLFRKEGQNVTLSCEQNLNHDAMYWYRQDPGQGLRLIYYSQIVNDFQKGDIAEGYSVSREKKESFPLTVTSAQKNPTAFYLCASSSSSGLSSYNEQFFGPGTRLTVL.

This chain connects TRBV7-2 to TRBJ2-5; weak D call: TRBD1 (6 bases). Trimming shortened V by 4 bases and J by 2 bases, and 8 bases separated the two germline ends. In germline, CDR1 is SGHTA, CDR2 FQGNSA. The CDR3 contains 13 residues. This CDR3 reads CASSSGQQETQYF. The CDR3 coding sequence is TGTGCCAGCAGCTCTGGACAGCAAGAGACCCAGTACTTC.

This clone was counted once. The genes are TRBV9 and TRBJ2-1, with 10 bases identical to TRBD2. Germline loops: CDR1 SGDLS, CDR2 YYNGEE. V lost 0 bases, J lost 2 bases, and 5 bases stayed unmatched. The CDR3 spans 17 residues. The CDR3 nucleotides are TGTGCCAGCAGCGTAGCTTCGGGACTAGCGACCTACAATGAGCAGTTCTTC. This codes for CASSVASGLATYNEQFF.

This chain connects TRBV9 to TRBJ2-1, with 7 bases matching TRBD1. CDR1 SGDLS and CDR2 YYNGEE come from the germline V gene. V was clipped by 0 bases and J by 7 bases; unmatched bases: 10. This CDR3 region has 16 residues. Here the CDR3 DNA reads TGTGCCAGCAGCGTAGGTATTCAGGGGGTAATGAATGAGCAGTTCTTC. This translates into CASSVGIQGVMNEQFF.

The V gene is TRBV10-2, the J gene TRBJ1-2; unclear D gene. Deletions cut 3 bases from V and 4 bases from J, with 9 bases between. There are 13 residues in the CDR3. Germline-derived CDR1 and CDR2 are WSHSY and SAAADI. The CDR3: CASSDGLSYGYTF. The CDR3 DNA reads as TGCGCCAGCAGTGATGGGCTGAGCTATGGCTACACCTTC.

The gene calls are TRBV15 and TRBJ1-1; weak D call: TRBD1 (5 bases). The CDR3 has 14 amino acids. Germline lookup yields CDR1 LNHNV and CDR2 YYDKDF (reference sequence). With 2 bases removed from V and 1 base from J, the gap between germline ends came to 8 bases. Here the CDR3 DNA reads TGTGCCACCAGCAGAACTACAGGGAACACTGAAGCTTTCTTT. Translating it yields CATSRTTGNTEAFF.

The CDR3 bases are TGCGCCAGCAGCTCCACTAGCGGGAAAGACGGAGATACGCAGTATTTT. This translates into CASSSTSGKDGDTQYF. The V and J genes are TRBV5-1 and TRBJ2-3, with TRBD2 identical over 10 bases. The V segment lost 3 bases and the J segment 5 bases; nucleotides outside the gene matches: 9. The CDR3 contains 16 residues. Germline V gene sequence: CDR1 SGHRS, CDR2 YFSETQ. Using reference TRBV5-1 and TRBJ2-3 for the parts outside the CDR3, the full variable domain is KAGVTQTPRYLIKTRGQQVTLSCSPISGHRSVSWYQQTPGQGLQFLFEYFSETQRNKGNFPGRFSGRQFSNSRSEMNVSTLELGDSALYLCASSSTSGKDGDTQYFGPGTRLTVL.

J is TRBJ1-1 and V is TRBV6-5; D is uncertain. The CDR3 has 14 amino acids. V was shortened by 7 bases and J by 1 base, with 13 bases between the two germline ends. CDR1 and CDR2 (germline): MNHEY, SVGAGI. The CDR3 sequence: CASTLERGNTEAFF. The CDR3 bases are TGTGCCAGCACCCTAGAACGGGGGAACACTGAAGCTTTCTTT.

This clone appeared once. This chain links TRBV5-1 with TRBJ2-3; TRBD2 matches at 10 bases. The CDR3 consists of 16 residues. V lost 6 bases to trimming and J lost 0 bases; unmatched junction nucleotides: 7. Germline V gives CDR1 SGHRS, CDR2 YFSETQ. The DNA for the CDR3 is TGCGCCAGCAACCCGACTAGCGGGTCTAGCACAGATACGCAGTATTTT. It translates to CASNPTSGSSTDTQYF. Full variable domain (missing parts from reference TRBV5-1 and TRBJ2-3): KAGVTQTPRYLIKTRGQQVTLSCSPISGHRSVSWYQQTPGQGLQFLFEYFSETQRNKGNFPGRFSGRQFSNSRSEMNVSTLELGDSALYLCASNPTSGSSTDTQYFGPGTRLTVL.

The rearrangement links TRBV18 to TRBJ1-4; 7 bases are shared with TRBD1. The CDR3 consists of 15 residues. J lost 7 bases, V lost 2 bases, and 7 bases had no gene match. The germline V gene encodes CDR1 KGHSH and CDR2 LQKENI. CDR3: CASSPETGLPEKLFF. DNA of the CDR3: TGTGCCAGCTCACCAGAGACAGGGCTGCCTGAAAAACTGTTTTTT.

V usage is TRBV27 and J usage is TRBJ1-2, with TRBD1 matching over 9 bases. In germline, CDR1 is MNHEY, CDR2 SMNVEV (reference sequence). This CDR3 is built from 16 residues. V shed 6 bases, J shed 8 bases, and the junction held 16 bases outside the gene matches. CDR3 loop: CASSPGAGQGSSGYTF. The DNA for the CDR3 is TGTGCCAGCAGCCCTGGCGCGGGACAGGGATCCAGCGGCTACACCTTC.